A single sample is the source of the 23 T cell receptor beta chains below, sequenced in a study of blood T cell repertoires in COVID-19. Sequencing used immunoSEQ multiplex PCR; TCRdb keeps in-frame clones, though not all of them. The data show approximately 200,000 clones, roughly 86% seen once. Sample: PBMCs or T cells enriched from blood (not recorded which). All receptors derive from a woman under 40 who had recovered from COVID-19.

V and J are TRBV5-1 and TRBJ2-1; maybe TRBD2 (5 bases). The germline V gene encodes CDR1 SGHRS and CDR2 YFSETQ. The V gene lost 4 bases and the J gene lost 5 bases, with 16 bases spanning the gap. The length of the CDR3 is 15 residues. CDR3 DNA sequence: TGCGCCAGCAGCCCCAGCGGCCCCCAAGACAATGAGCAGTTCTTC. Translating it yields CASSPSGPQDNEQFF.

This clone appeared once. CDR3 residues: CASSGQGERGETQYF. Here the CDR3 DNA reads TGTGCCAGCAGCGGCCAGGGGGAGAGGGGAGAGACCCAGTACTTC. V gene TRBV9 combines with J gene TRBJ2-5; TRBD1 matches at 7 bases. The CDR3 contains 15 residues. CDR1 is SGDLS, CDR2 YYNGEE, per germline. V was pared by 3 bases and J by 4 bases, with 9 bases of the junction left unmatched.

V and J are TRBV29-1 and TRBJ2-2, with D tentatively TRBD2 (6 bases). Germline CDR1 is SQVTM and CDR2 is ANQGSEA. This CDR3 contains 14 residues. V was clipped by 4 bases and J by 1 base, with 10 bases between them. CDR3 nucleotides: TGCAGCGTTGTGGCCGGGGGGAACACCGGGGAGCTGTTTTTT. Translating it yields CSVVAGGNTGELFF.

This clone was seen a handful of times. The chain is built from TRBV6-6 and TRBJ1-2; unclear D gene. Germline V CDR1 and CDR2: MNHNY, SVGAGI (reference sequence). Trimming removed 8 bases at V and 1 base at J, with 14 bases between. The CDR3 spans 14 residues. CDR3 loop: CASAVSEVNYGYTF. CDR3 nucleotides: TGTGCCAGCGCGGTGTCAGAAGTTAACTATGGCTACACCTTC.

The J gene is TRBJ2-2, the V gene TRBV18; D gene uncertain. Germline-derived CDR1 and CDR2 are KGHSH and LQKENI. The CDR3 runs 17 residues. The ends were cut back, 1 base at V and 3 bases at J, with 15 bases in the middle. The CDR3 here is CASSPQRKTLDTGELFF. The CDR3 nucleotides read TGTGCCAGCTCACCACAGCGTAAAACCCTAGACACCGGGGAGCTGTTTTTT.

The table lists this clone with a count of one. The V call is TRBV21-1, the J call TRBJ2-7; TRBD2 is the table's D call and was not checked against the DNA. TRBV21-1 is a pseudogene segment. The CDR3 loop spans 22 amino acids. CDR3 protein: CASSPELKSGTSGRCSSYEQYF. The DNA of the CDR3 is TGTGCCAGCAGCCCAGAACTCAAATCCGGGACTAGCGGGAGGTGTAGCTCCTACGAGCAGTACTTC.

This clone is a singleton in its sample. The V and J genes are TRBV2 and TRBJ2-7, with 9 bases identical to TRBD1. V shed 6 bases and J 8 bases; nucleotides not matched to a gene: 8. This CDR3 is built from 13 residues. CDR1 is SNHLY, CDR2 FYNNEI, per germline. The CDR3 nucleotides read TGTGCCAGCAGGAGGGGACAGGGCGAGCAGCAGTACTTC. This sequence encodes CASRRGQGEQQYF.

The V and J genes are TRBV15 and TRBJ1-2; D is ambiguous. Germline V gene data show CDR1 as LNHNV and CDR2 as YYDKDF (reference sequence). V lost 1 base and J lost 0, with 15 bases in between. This CDR3 has 17 amino acids. CDR3 bases: TGTGCCACCAGCAGAGGAGCAGGCGCAATCACTAACTATGGCTACACCTTC. This codes for CATSRGAGAITNYGYTF.

This chain links TRBV7-6 with TRBJ1-1, with D possibly matching TRBD1 (5 bases). The germline V gene has CDR1 SGHVS and CDR2 FNYEAQ. This CDR3 has 14 amino acids. The ends were cut back, 5 bases at V and 1 base at J, with 11 bases in the middle. DNA for the CDR3: TGTGCCAGCAGCCGGGGGGTGGGGAACACTGAAGCTTTCTTT. Residues: CASSRGVGNTEAFF.

The J gene is TRBJ1-5, the V gene TRBV11-2; a possible D gene is TRBD1 (5 bases). Trimming shortened V by 3 bases and J by 3 bases, and 12 bases separated the two germline ends. CDR1 and CDR2 from the germline V gene are SGHAT and FQNNGV. The CDR3 contains 15 residues. The CDR3 loop reads CASSFMGGPNQPQHF. For the CDR3, the DNA is TGTGCCAGCAGCTTTATGGGGGGTCCCAATCAGCCCCAGCATTTT.

The chain carries TRBV6-1 and TRBJ1-2, with D tentatively TRBD1 (5 bases). Germline V CDR1 and CDR2: MNHNS, SASEGT. The CDR3 covers 13 residues. V lost 2 bases, J lost 5 bases, and 9 bases lay in between. The CDR3 protein is CASSEQGRYGYTF. As DNA, the CDR3 is TGTGCCAGCAGTGAACAGGGTCGGTATGGCTACACCTTC.

The V gene is TRBV7-9, the J gene TRBJ2-7; 7 nucleotides align to TRBD1. The CDR3 is made up of 14 amino acids. Germline lookup yields CDR1 SEHNR and CDR2 FQNEAQ (reference sequence). V gave up 1 base and J gave up 4 bases; unmatched junction bases: 4. In DNA form, the CDR3 reads TGTGCCAGCAGCTTAGAAGGGGGCGGGTACGAGCAGTACTTC. Translating gives CASSLEGGGYEQYF.

This chain uses TRBV11-2 with TRBJ2-1; a weak D match, TRBD2 (5 bases). In germline, CDR1 is SGHAT, CDR2 FQNNGV. Between the trimmed V and J ends, which lost 6 bases and 5 bases, there was a span of 11 bases. CDR3 length: 13 residues. CDR3 loop: CASSPTGDNEQFF. The CDR3 coding sequence is TGTGCCAGCAGTCCGACCGGGGACAATGAGCAGTTCTTC.

The gene calls are TRBV18 and TRBJ1-1; D gene unclear. Germline CDR1 and CDR2: KGHSH and LQKENI. The CDR3 runs to 14 residues. V was pared by 1 base and J by 4 bases, with 10 bases between. The CDR3, as DNA: TGTGCCAGCTCACCACGGCAGTTATTCACTGAAGCTTTCTTT. Its protein product is CASSPRQLFTEAFF. The full variable domain, completed using reference TRBV18 and TRBJ1-1, is NAGVMQNPRHLVRRRGQEARLRCSPMKGHSHVYWYRQLPEEGLKFMVYLQKENIIDESGMPKERFSAEFPKEGPSILRIQQVVRGDSAAYFCASSPRQLFTEAFFGQGTRLTVV.

J is TRBJ2-7 and V is TRBV7-2; 8 nucleotides match TRBD2. Germline V gene lookup returns CDR1 SGHTA and CDR2 FQGNSA. This CDR3 has 14 amino acids. With 1 base clipped from V and 5 bases from J, the junction kept 4 bases outside the gene matches. This CDR3 reads CASSLGSGRNEQYF. CDR3 DNA: TGTGCCAGCAGCTTAGGGAGCGGGAGAAACGAGCAGTACTTC.

This clone was seen only once. This chain joins TRBV5-1 and TRBJ2-1; 7 positions match TRBD2. The germline V gene encodes CDR1 SGHRS and CDR2 YFSETQ. The CDR3 is made up of 17 amino acids. The V and J ends lost 4 bases and 0 bases, in that order; junction bases with no gene match: 10. DNA of the CDR3: TGCGCCAGCAGCGCCGGTAGCGGGCCGAGCTCCTACAATGAGCAGTTCTTC. This gives the protein CASSAGSGPSSYNEQFF.

This chain joins TRBV28 and TRBJ2-7; tentatively, D is TRBD2 (7 bases). Germline CDR1 reads MDHEN; CDR2 reads SYDVKM. This CDR3 contains 12 residues. The CDR3: CASSGGPYEQYF. Here the CDR3 DNA reads TGTGCTTCATCCGGGGGGCCCTACGAGCAGTACTTC.

The gene calls are TRBV10-1 and TRBJ2-3, with 14 bases fitting TRBD2. The CDR3 spans 18 residues. CDR1 and CDR2 from the germline V gene are WNHNN and SYGVQD (reference sequence). V lost 0 bases to trimming and J lost 3 bases; unmatched junction nucleotides: 5. The CDR3 here is CASSESRLAGGDTDTQYF. DNA of the CDR3: TGCGCCAGCAGTGAGTCGAGACTAGCGGGAGGGGATACAGATACGCAGTATTTT.

In its sample, this clone was seen once. The J gene is TRBJ2-1, the V gene TRBV6-5; D is undetermined. This CDR3 contains 15 residues. Per germline, CDR1 MNHEY and CDR2 SVGAGI. The ends were cut back, 5 bases at V and 0 bases at J, with 11 bases in the middle. The CDR3 nucleotides read TGTGCCAGCAGTATGACTCCAACCTCCTACAATGAGCAGTTCTTC. Amino acids: CASSMTPTSYNEQFF.

This clone was observed a handful of times. This chain joins TRBV18 and TRBJ2-7; 11 bases fit TRBD1. Germline CDR1 is KGHSH and CDR2 is LQKENI. After removal of 3 bases from V and 7 bases from J, the junction contained 8 bases not matched to a gene. The CDR3 extends over 15 amino acids. This chain's CDR3 is CASSPGQGAGGEQYF. In nucleotides, the CDR3 is TGTGCCAGCTCACCCGGACAGGGGGCAGGGGGGGAGCAGTACTTC.

The V gene is TRBV11-2, the J gene TRBJ2-3; 9 bases align to TRBD2. The germline CDR1 and CDR2 sequences are SGHAT and FQNNGV. CDR3 size: 16 residues. V was pared by 3 bases and J by 5 bases, with 9 bases of the junction left unmatched. CDR3 in amino acids: CASSLEGLAGGDTQYF. In DNA form, the CDR3 reads TGTGCCAGCAGCTTGGAGGGACTAGCAGGGGGAGATACGCAGTATTTT.

V usage is TRBV5-1 and J usage is TRBJ2-3, with no clear D. The CDR3 has 14 amino acids. Germline assignment: CDR1 SGHRS and CDR2 YFSETQ. V was cut by 6 bases and J by 1 base, with 12 bases left in between. For the CDR3, the DNA is TGCGCCAGCAAAGTATCCGTAGGCACAGATACGCAGTATTTT. Its translation is CASKVSVGTDTQYF.

This chain joins TRBV27 and TRBJ1-5; 8 nucleotides agree with TRBD1. The CDR3 has 16 amino acids. From germline, CDR1 is MNHEY and CDR2 SMNVEV (reference sequence). The J segment lost 0 bases and the V segment lost 6 bases, leaving 7 bases of the junction unmatched. CDR3 sequence reads: CASSRTGSYSNQPQHF. DNA for the CDR3: TGTGCCAGCAGCCGGACAGGGTCTTATAGCAATCAGCCCCAGCATTTT.